These 6 T cell receptor beta chains were all obtained from the same sample, sequenced in a study of T-cell memory formation after mild COVID-19. TCRdb re-derived calls from the 5' RACE reads in MiXCR, one entry per CDR3 protein. The table has roughly 500,000 distinct CDR3 sequences, roughly 22% seen once. The specimen was PBMCs or a T cell subset sorted from them (not recorded which). The source is an adult woman who had mild COVID-19 (a few samples of this study predate the infection). Cell type and time point are not known.

The chain couples TRBV18 to TRBJ2-3; tentative D call: TRBD2 (5 bases). This CDR3 region has 15 residues. The V end lost 6 bases, the J end lost 1 base, and 14 bases lay between the germline ends. CDR1 and CDR2 (germline): KGHSH, LQKENI. The CDR3 spells CASSQTTGGTDTQYF. In nucleotides, the CDR3 is TGTGCCAGCTCCCAAACGACCGGGGGCACAGATACGCAGTATTTT.

The chain recombines TRBV27 with TRBJ2-7; D is perhaps TRBD1 (5 bases). V lost 7 bases and J lost 3, with 16 bases in between. Germline assignment: CDR1 MNHEY and CDR2 SMNVEV (reference sequence). The CDR3 extends over 14 amino acids. In nucleotides, the CDR3 is TGTGCCAGCAAAATTAGGCGACAGCACTACGAGCAGTACTTC. It specifies CASKIRRQHYEQYF.

This clonotype was counted ten times or more. The chain employs TRBV20-1 and TRBJ1-6; D is undetermined. This CDR3 contains 14 residues. Trimming left V 0 bases short and J 7 bases short, with 10 bases between. Germline loops: CDR1 DFQATT, CDR2 SNEGSKA (reference sequence). DNA of the CDR3: TGCAGTGCTAGAGAGCCTCTGGTAAATTCACCCCTCCACTTT. This sequence encodes CSAREPLVNSPLHF.

This clonotype showed up just a few times. The chain combines TRBV7-9 with TRBJ2-1, with TRBD2 matching 8 bases. This CDR3 is 16 amino acids long. CDR1 and CDR2 (germline): SEHNR, FQNEAQ (reference sequence). J gave up 3 bases and V 5 bases, and 9 bases lay outside the gene matches. CDR3 bases: TGTGCCAGCAGCGCGACGACTAGCGCGCTCTACAATGAGCAGTTCTTC. This codes for CASSATTSALYNEQFF.

The chain employs TRBV7-7 and TRBJ2-1; 7 bases are a match to TRBD1. The CDR3 totals 13 residues. CDR1 and CDR2 (germline): SSHAT, FNYEAQ (reference sequence). V gave up 5 bases and J gave up 9 bases; unmatched junction bases: 7. This CDR3 is CASSVDRVGEQFF. Written as DNA, the CDR3 is TGTGCCAGCAGCGTCGACAGGGTGGGTGAGCAGTTCTTC.

This clonotype occurred a few times. The V call is TRBV7-9, the J call TRBJ2-3, with D hard to call. Trimming shortened V by 5 bases and J by 9 bases, and 21 bases separated the two germline ends. The V gene's germline CDR1 is SEHNR and CDR2 FQNEAQ (reference sequence). There are 15 residues in the CDR3. CDR3 residues: CASSPDSTKTATQYF. The CDR3, as DNA: TGTGCCAGCAGCCCAGACTCTACGAAAACGGCGACGCAGTATTTT.